The text below deals with one T cell receptor beta chain. Its antigen target is currently unknown. Base qualities are not provided; no much larger clone lies one nucleotide away. This specimen comes from a study of OX40 agonist ivuxolimab in advanced cancers. Describing the broader study: Ivuxolimab, which targeted the costimulatory receptor OX40 (CD134), was an agonistic, fully human IgG2 monoclonal antibody. Intravenous ivuxolimab was administered to patients every 2 weeks at six dose levels: 0.01, 0.1, 0.3, 1.5, 3 and 10 mg/kg. Of the roughly 51 dose-escalation patients, hepatocellular carcinoma was present in about 20, melanoma in roughly 15, renal cell carcinoma in 9 and head and neck cancer in 9. In the dose-escalation cohort, 75% to 85% of patients were male, and the mean age was 60 years with a range of about 20 to 79. Patients were allowed to have had prior anti-PD-1, anti-PD-L1 or anti-CTLA-4 therapy, and approximately 39% of the dose-escalation patients had been treated with checkpoint inhibitors. Partial responses occurred in three dose-escalation patients: two with cutaneous melanoma and one with hepatocellular carcinoma. Peripheral TCRbeta sequencing aimed to test whether ivuxolimab altered TCR sequence diversity and caused clonal T-cell expansion. The monotherapy dose-escalation portion (N ≈ 52 patients) of the phase I ivuxolimab trial is reported in the paper.

Overall results and qualifications from the work: Low levels of normalized T-cell clonal expansion were also seen in some nonresponding patients. Antigen specificity was not determined for the clonally expanded peripheral T cells. At doses of 0.1 to 3.0 mg/kg, clonal expansion of both CD4+ and CD8+ blood T cells was observed from baseline to week 6. In the 0.1-3.0 mg/kg groups, partial responders had among the lowest normalized peripheral clonal expansion, particularly in CD8+ T cells. After ivuxolimab, CD8+ T cells had more expanded clones than CD4+ T cells on average.

Patients with a history of autoimmune disease or receiving systemic immunosuppression were excluded from the trial. Peripheral blood for TCR sequencing was collected from all dose cohorts at baseline, on cycle 4 day 1, and on cycle 7 day 1. The samples were taken from a phase I, first-in-human, multicenter, open-label dose-escalation trial of ivuxolimab. Adults with locally advanced or metastatic melanoma, renal cell, hepatocellular, or head and neck squamous cell carcinoma were enrolled in the trial. Before TCR sequencing, CD4+ and CD8+ T cells were separately sorted from peripheral blood. For sequencing of the TCRbeta CDR3 region, genomic DNA was extracted from the sorted cells. TCRbeta CDR3 regions were sequenced using the immunoSEQ Assay. The table comes from immuneACCESS by way of TCRdb, which keeps in-frame sequences with V and J called. Part of the clones is missing from these tables; in studies checked, under half for an unresolved V gene and the rest for unknown reasons. Counted in this sample were 78,000 or so clones; more than 85% of them appeared once. The ten largest account for roughly 0.44% of the sample.

Sequencing used CD4+ or CD8+ T cells sorted from blood, obtained in a trial of the OX40 agonist ivuxolimab. The origin of this receptor is an adult with an advanced solid tumor such as melanoma, head and neck, liver or kidney cancer.

The bases read TGTGCCAGTAGTCTTCAGACACGAGGCTACACCTTC. Its coded protein is CASSLQTRGYTF. The rearranged chain carries TRBV19 and TRBJ1-2; the D gene is not confidently resolved. The germline V gene (reference sequence) specifies LNHDA as CDR1 and SQIVND as CDR2. The CDR3 starts with the cysteine, ends with the phenylalanine, and has 12 residues. Only the CDR3 region is kept as DNA, spanning 36 bases read in frame from base 1. Between the V and J ends, shortened by 5 bases and 8 bases respectively, the junction contains 12 bases.